Shown below are 29 T cell receptor beta chains from a single sample sequenced in a study of shared clonotypes between healthy human individuals. Clones were sequenced by immunoSEQ multiplex PCR, and TCRdb holds only the in-frame ones, with some missing. The table has about 1.1 million clones, 60% to 85% seen once; the top ten hold 0.89%. The sample consisted of memory CD4+ T cells from PBMCs. Subset denoted: CD45RA-negative fraction. The receptors were gathered from a man younger than 30 in good health. Some clones in this sample may be carry-over from other donors' samples.

About this clone itself: This specimen includes other DNA sequences encoding the same CDR3. The J gene is TRBJ2-5, the V gene TRBV11-3, with D perhaps TRBD1 (7 bases). This CDR3 spans 13 amino acids. Germline CDR1 reads SGHNT; CDR2 reads YENEEA. The V gene lost 5 bases and the J gene lost 5 bases, with 12 bases spanning the gap. The CDR3 nucleotides are TGTGCCAGCAGCCGACAGGGAGGCGAGACCCAGTACTTC. Its protein is CASSRQGGETQYF.

V gene TRBV15 combines with J gene TRBJ1-4; 9 bases align to TRBD1. V gave up 1 base and J gave up 5 bases; unmatched junction bases: 2. The CDR3 is made up of 15 amino acids. CDR1 and CDR2 from the germline V gene are LNHNV and YYDKDF (reference sequence). Written as DNA, the CDR3 is TGTGCCACCAGCAGAGCCGGGACAGGGAATGAAAAACTGTTTTTT. It yields the protein CATSRAGTGNEKLFF.

The V and J genes are TRBV29-1 and TRBJ2-3; 8 positions agree with TRBD1. The CDR3 consists of 13 residues. Germline-derived CDR1 and CDR2 are SQVTM and ANQGSEA. V shed 6 bases, J shed 5 bases, and the junction held 7 bases outside the gene matches. For the CDR3, the DNA is TGCAGCGTACGGTCAGGGGGCAGAGATACGCAGTATTTT. Its translation: CSVRSGGRDTQYF.

This rearrangement joins TRBV7-3 to TRBJ1-1, with D possibly matching TRBD1 (5 bases). The germline CDR1 and CDR2 sequences are SGHTA and FQGTGA. CDR3 length: 13 amino acids. The V end was cut by 4 bases, the J end by 11 bases, with 17 bases between. The CDR3 coding sequence is TGTGCCAGCAGCTCTAGCAGGAGGGGCGCTGCTTTCTTT. Amino acid sequence: CASSSSRRGAAFF.

The chain couples TRBV18 to TRBJ1-5, with a weak D call TRBD1 (5 bases). Trimming removed 0 bases at V and 6 bases at J, with 12 bases between. Germline values: CDR1 KGHSH, CDR2 LQKENI. There are 15 residues in the CDR3. This CDR3 is CASSPPGLQGQPQHF. The DNA of the CDR3 is TGTGCCAGCTCACCACCAGGTCTTCAGGGTCAGCCCCAGCATTTT. The entire variable domain, with the rest obtained from reference TRBV18 and TRBJ1-5, is as follows: NAGVMQNPRHLVRRRGQEARLRCSPMKGHSHVYWYRQLPEEGLKFMVYLQKENIIDESGMPKERFSAEFPKEGPSILRIQQVVRGDSAAYFCASSPPGLQGQPQHFGDGTRLSIL.

The chain combines TRBV4-2 with TRBJ1-2; perhaps TRBD1 as D (5 bases). The CDR3 is made up of 17 amino acids. Germline V gene sequence: CDR1 LGHNA, CDR2 YNFKEQ. Trimming pared 5 bases from V and 2 bases from J, leaving 21 bases between. CDR3 residues: CASSSPPIRGGNYGYTF. Written as DNA, the CDR3 is TGTGCCAGCAGCTCACCCCCAATTAGGGGCGGAAACTATGGCTACACCTTC.

The CDR3: CASSYQSRANVLTF. The CDR3 nucleotides are TGTGCCAGCAGCTACCAAAGTCGGGCCAACGTCCTGACTTTC. The rearrangement joins TRBV7-7 to TRBJ2-6, with D hard to call. V dropped 4 bases and J dropped 5 bases, with 9 bases sitting between them. The CDR3 is 14 residues long. CDR1 and CDR2 from the germline V gene are SSHAT and FNYEAQ (reference sequence).

This clone has only a few counts. The genes are TRBV4-2 and TRBJ1-2; unclear D gene. This CDR3 comprises 14 residues. V was shortened by 1 base and J by 1 base, with 7 bases between the two germline ends. Germline CDR1 and CDR2: LGHNA and YNFKEQ. CDR3 amino acids: CASSQGSGNYGYTF. The CDR3, as DNA: TGTGCCAGCAGCCAAGGGTCTGGTAACTATGGCTACACCTTC.

The V and J genes are TRBV28 and TRBJ2-3, with 10 bases matching TRBD2. The length of the CDR3 is 18 residues. V trimming: 4 bases; J trimming: 3 bases; junction bases outside the gene matches: 13. CDR1 and CDR2 (germline): MDHEN, SYDVKM. CDR3 in DNA: TGTGCCAGCAGTTCATACTTAGCGGGAGGAGAGGGTACAGATACGCAGTATTTT. Translating it yields CASSSYLAGGEGTDTQYF.

The chain employs TRBV5-4 and TRBJ2-1, with TRBD2 identical over 10 bases. Germline CDR1 is SGHNT and CDR2 is YYREEE (reference sequence). The CDR3 totals 13 residues. J was trimmed by 6 bases and V by 5 bases; bases with no gene match: 2. The CDR3 region has the DNA TGTGCCAGCAGTATAGCGGGAGGCAATGAGCAGTTCTTC. The encoded protein is CASSIAGGNEQFF. Variable domain in full (rest from reference TRBV5-4 and TRBJ2-1): ETGVTQSPTHLIKTRGQQVTLRCSSQSGHNTVSWYQQALGQGPQFIFQYYREEENGRGNFPPRFSGLQFPNYSSELNVNALELDDSALYLCASSIAGGNEQFFGPGTRLTVL.

The J gene is TRBJ1-2, the V gene TRBV14; maybe TRBD1 (5 bases). The CDR3 has 15 amino acids. V was cut by 2 bases and J by 0 bases, with 10 bases left in between. Per the germline V gene, CDR1 is SGHDN and CDR2 is FVKESK. The CDR3 here is CASSQMTASNYGYTF. CDR3 DNA sequence: TGTGCCAGCAGCCAAATGACAGCATCTAACTATGGCTACACCTTC.

CDR3 nucleotide sequence: TGTGCCAGCAGCCCAGAAGCGACAGGGGACTACGAGCAGTACTTC. Encoded protein: CASSPEATGDYEQYF. This chain links TRBV5-6 with TRBJ2-7; 8 bases agree with TRBD1. Germline CDR1 and CDR2: SGHDT and YYEEEE. Trimming took 4 bases from V and 3 from J; bases not matched to a gene: 9. The CDR3 runs to 15 residues.

The V and J genes are TRBV5-6 and TRBJ2-3; D might be TRBD1 or TRBD2, each matching 7 bases. The germline V and J ends were trimmed by 6 bases and 1 base, with 15 bases remaining between them. The CDR3 has 15 amino acids. The germline gives CDR1 SGHDT, CDR2 YYEEEE. CDR3 region: CASTQGGMGTDTQYF. CDR3 sequence (DNA): TGTGCCAGCACCCAGGGGGGGATGGGCACAGATACGCAGTATTTT.

The chain uses TRBV13 and TRBJ1-4; perhaps TRBD1 as D (6 bases). This CDR3 has 14 amino acids. Germline CDR1 PRHDT, CDR2 FYEKMQ (reference sequence). V was trimmed by 4 bases and J by 10 bases, leaving 16 bases between them. The CDR3 is CASSSRGPNTKLFF. The DNA for the CDR3 is TGTGCCAGCAGCTCCAGGGGACCCAATACAAAACTGTTTTTT.

The chain's CDR3 is CASSLSTGWEYEQYF. CDR3 bases: TGTGCCAGTAGTCTATCGACTGGTTGGGAATACGAGCAGTACTTC. V usage is TRBV19 and J usage is TRBJ2-7, with no clear D. There are 15 residues in the CDR3. Trimming left V 5 bases short and J 4 bases short, with 18 bases between. Per germline, CDR1 LNHDA and CDR2 SQIVND (reference sequence).

The chain has TRBV5-1 and TRBJ2-3; D is ambiguous. The CDR3 has 14 residues. The V and J ends lost 0 bases and 3 bases respectively, with 8 bases between them. CDR1 and CDR2 (germline): SGHRS, YFSETQ. The CDR3 DNA sequence: TGCGCCAGCAGCTTGGGCAGCCAAACAGATACGCAGTATTTT. This codes for CASSLGSQTDTQYF.

The chain is built from TRBV25-1 and TRBJ2-3; D is unresolved. Germline-derived CDR1 and CDR2 are MGHDK and SYGVNS. The CDR3 is made up of 17 amino acids. V was cut by 6 bases and J by 2 bases, with 21 bases left in between. CDR3 sequence reads: CASSSNRGARFTDTQYF. CDR3 nucleotide sequence: TGTGCCAGCAGCTCCAACCGAGGAGCGCGGTTCACAGATACGCAGTATTTT. The variable domain in full, with the rest retrieved from reference TRBV25-1 and TRBJ2-3, is EADIYQTPRYLVIGTGKKITLECSQTMGHDKMYWYQQDPGMELHLIHYSYGVNSTEKGDLSSESTVSRIRTEHFPLTLESARPSHTSQYLCASSSNRGARFTDTQYFGPGTRLTVL.

The genes are TRBV6-6 and TRBJ2-5; a possible D gene is TRBD2 (5 bases). Germline V gene lookup returns CDR1 MNHNY and CDR2 SVGAGI (reference sequence). V lost 4 bases to trimming and J lost 4 bases, with 19 bases between them. The CDR3 spans 16 residues. CDR3: CASSSRGLRVGETQYF. CDR3 sequence (DNA): TGTGCCAGCAGTTCCCGCGGACTCCGGGTGGGAGAGACCCAGTACTTC.

A single count supports this clone. The chain uses TRBV6-1 and TRBJ1-4; TRBD1 might be the D (6 bases). V lost 4 bases and J lost 3, with 9 bases in between. The CDR3 covers 14 residues. From germline, CDR1 is MNHNS and CDR2 SASEGT. The CDR3 loop reads CASSARGSNEKLFF. CDR3 coding DNA: TGTGCCAGCAGTGCCAGGGGCTCTAATGAAAAACTGTTTTTT.

J is TRBJ2-2 and V is TRBV25-1; 11 nucleotides match TRBD1. CDR1 MGHDK and CDR2 SYGVNS come from the germline V gene. The length of the CDR3 is 17 residues. V was clipped by 2 bases and J by 5 bases; unmatched bases: 7. The DNA of the CDR3 is TGTGCCAGCAGTGAACAAGGACAGGGGGCAATAACCGGGGAGCTGTTTTTT. Translation: CASSEQGQGAITGELFF.

The V gene is TRBV18, the J gene TRBJ2-1, with 8 nucleotides matching TRBD2. The CDR3 runs to 15 residues. In germline, CDR1 is KGHSH, CDR2 LQKENI. V lost 3 bases, J lost 3 bases, and 4 bases stayed unmatched. The chain's CDR3 is CASSPGRAVYNEQFF. The CDR3 coding sequence is TGTGCCAGCTCACCCGGGAGGGCCGTCTACAATGAGCAGTTCTTC.

This chain joins TRBV29-1 and TRBJ2-7; possible D gene TRBD2, 6 bases. V lost 6 bases and J 3 bases, leaving 9 bases between the germline ends. The germline V gene has CDR1 SQVTM and CDR2 ANQGSEA. The CDR3 sequence is 11 residues long. The DNA of the CDR3 is TGCAGCGTCGAGGGACTCTACGAGCAGTACTTC. It translates to CSVEGLYEQYF.

This clone has a handful of counts. The rearrangement links TRBV2 to TRBJ2-7; D remains unclear. The CDR3 is 11 residues long. CDR1 and CDR2 from the germline V gene are SNHLY and FYNNEI. V shed 6 bases and J shed 4 bases, with 7 bases lying between them. The CDR3 DNA reads as TGTGCCAGCAGCATGGTATACGAGCAGTACTTC. Amino acid sequence: CASSMVYEQYF. The full variable domain, in which reference TRBV2 and TRBJ2-7 provide the parts outside the CDR3, is EPEVTQTPSHQVTQMGQEVILRCVPISNHLYFYWYRQILGQKVEFLVSFYNNEISEKSEIFDDQFSVERPDGSNFTLKIRSTKLEDSAMYFCASSMVYEQYFGPGTRLTVT.

The chain is built from TRBV6-5 and TRBJ1-5; unclear D gene. V was cut by 2 bases and J by 2 bases, with 10 bases left in between. The CDR3 consists of 15 residues. From germline, CDR1 is MNHEY and CDR2 SVGAGI. CDR3 residues: CASSYTFPGNQPQHF. CDR3 coding DNA: TGTGCCAGCAGTTACACCTTCCCAGGCAATCAGCCCCAGCATTTT.

This clone appeared once. The V and J genes are TRBV29-1 and TRBJ1-1, with 7 bases aligning to TRBD1. V was clipped by 6 bases and J by 0 bases; unmatched bases: 4. The CDR3 totals 13 residues. The germline V gene encodes CDR1 SQVTM and CDR2 ANQGSEA. The CDR3: CSVRGQLNTEAFF. The CDR3 nucleotides are TGCAGCGTCCGGGGACAGCTGAACACTGAAGCTTTCTTT.

This rearrangement joins TRBV28 to TRBJ2-7; 8 positions match TRBD1. The CDR3 covers 13 residues. Trimming took 8 bases from V and 2 from J; bases not matched to a gene: 5. From germline, CDR1 is MDHEN and CDR2 SYDVKM. The CDR3, as DNA: TGTGCCAGCGGGACAGGATTTACCTACGAGCAGTACTTC. This encodes CASGTGFTYEQYF. The whole variable domain, filled in from reference TRBV28 and TRBJ2-7, reads DVKVTQSSRYLVKRTGEKVFLECVQDMDHENMFWYRQDPGLGLRLIYFSYDVKMKEKGDIPEGYSVSREKKERFSLILESASTNQTSMYLCASGTGFTYEQYFGPGTRLTVT.

The chain employs TRBV7-9 and TRBJ2-5; 7 nucleotides agree with TRBD1. CDR1 SEHNR and CDR2 FQNEAQ come from the germline V gene (reference sequence). V was pared by 5 bases and J by 0 bases, with 3 bases of the junction left unmatched. This CDR3 has 14 residues. DNA of the CDR3: TGTGCCAGCAGCCCGGGACAGTACCAAGAGACCCAGTACTTC. Its protein is CASSPGQYQETQYF.

V is TRBV5-6 and J is TRBJ2-3, with D uncertain. The CDR3 has 15 amino acids. CDR1 is SGHDT and CDR2 is YYEEEE in the germline V gene. The ends were cut back, 0 bases at V and 1 base at J, with 9 bases in the middle. The CDR3 reads CASSLEPGGTDTQYF. In nucleotides, the CDR3 is TGTGCCAGCAGCTTGGAGCCGGGCGGCACAGATACGCAGTATTTT.

V usage is TRBV19 and J usage is TRBJ2-5; the match to TRBD1 covers 7 bases. The CDR3 consists of 13 residues. The trim removed 5 bases at V and 2 bases at J, leaving 2 bases unmatched. Germline CDR1 and CDR2: LNHDA and SQIVND (reference sequence). The CDR3 spells CASSLGQQETQYF. The CDR3 DNA reads as TGTGCCAGTAGTTTGGGACAGCAAGAGACCCAGTACTTC.